The 8 T cell receptor beta chains below were found in one sample sequenced in a study of blood T cell repertoires in COVID-19. The table came from immunoSEQ multiplex PCR; TCRdb's copy has only in-frame clones and leaves some out. Of some 350,000 clones listed, about 90% are singletons. The sequenced material came from PBMCs or T cells enriched from blood (not recorded which). These receptors came from a man aged 25-40 years who had recovered from COVID-19.

The sample holds one count of this clone. The rearrangement links TRBV2 to TRBJ2-3; 7 bases are shared with TRBD1. The CDR3 has 15 amino acids. Germline-derived CDR1 and CDR2 are SNHLY and FYNNEI. The ends lost 5 bases at V and 1 base at J; junction bases unmatched: 6. This CDR3 is CASSPRQGRTDTQYF. The CDR3 DNA is TGTGCCAGCAGTCCCCGACAGGGCCGCACAGATACGCAGTATTTT.

This clone occurred a few times. The genes are TRBV28 and TRBJ2-7; D may be TRBD1 (5 bases). There are 14 residues in the CDR3. The germline CDR1 and CDR2 sequences are MDHEN and SYDVKM. V was trimmed by 7 bases and J by 1 base, leaving 14 bases between them. The CDR3: CASNRRDSSYEQYF. CDR3 coding DNA: TGTGCCAGCAACCGACGCGACAGTTCCTACGAGCAGTACTTC. The full variable domain, in which reference TRBV28 and TRBJ2-7 provide the parts outside the CDR3, is DVKVTQSSRYLVKRTGEKVFLECVQDMDHENMFWYRQDPGLGLRLIYFSYDVKMKEKGDIPEGYSVSREKKERFSLILESASTNQTSMYLCASNRRDSSYEQYFGPGTRLTVT.

The chain recombines TRBV19 with TRBJ1-6, with 7 bases identical to TRBD1. This CDR3 is built from 14 residues. Germline V lookup: CDR1 LNHDA, CDR2 SQIVND (reference sequence). V shed 5 bases, J shed 10 bases, and the junction held 8 bases outside the gene matches. For the CDR3, the DNA is TGTGCCAGTAGTGCCGGGACAGTCCGCTCACCCCTCCACTTT. This encodes CASSAGTVRSPLHF.

The chain recombines TRBV19 with TRBJ2-1, with D possibly matching TRBD2 (6 bases). CDR3 size: 15 residues. The ends were cut back, 3 bases at V and 8 bases at J, with 17 bases in the middle. CDR1 and CDR2 from the germline V gene are LNHDA and SQIVND (reference sequence). CDR3 amino acids: CASSMWRGLGDEQFF. CDR3 bases: TGTGCCAGTAGTATGTGGCGGGGACTCGGGGATGAGCAGTTCTTC. Together with reference TRBV19 and TRBJ2-1, the CDR3 gives the full variable domain: DGGITQSPKYLFRKEGQNVTLSCEQNLNHDAMYWYRQDPGQGLRLIYYSQIVNDFQKGDIAEGYSVSREKKESFPLTVTSAQKNPTAFYLCASSMWRGLGDEQFFGPGTRLTVL.

The chain recombines TRBV3-1 (or the pseudogene TRBV3-2) with TRBJ2-5; TRBD2 matches at 15 bases. The length of the CDR3 is 16 residues. The ends lost 4 bases at V and 5 bases at J; junction bases unmatched: 5. The germline V gene has CDR1 LGHDT and CDR2 YNNKEL (reference sequence). In DNA form, the CDR3 reads TGTGCCAGCAGCCCGGGACTAGCGGGGGGATGGGAGACCCAGTACTTC. It is translated as CASSPGLAGGWETQYF.

The genes are TRBV12-3 or TRBV12-4 and TRBJ2-7; 7 bases align to TRBD2. V lost 5 bases, J lost 5 bases, and 6 bases stayed unmatched. There are 13 residues in the CDR3. In nucleotides, the CDR3 is TGTGCCAGCAGTGGACTAGGGGCCCACGAGCAGTACTTC. Translation gives CASSGLGAHEQYF.

This chain links TRBV5-5 with TRBJ1-2; 8 bases fit TRBD1. The V gene end was trimmed by 0 bases and the J gene end by 6 bases; junction bases not matched to a gene: 13. The V gene's germline CDR1 is SGHKS and CDR2 YYEKEE (reference sequence). This CDR3 region has 17 residues. CDR3 sequence reads: CASSLADRGSPPNGYTF. CDR3 nucleotides: TGTGCCAGCAGCTTGGCCGACAGGGGATCGCCTCCGAATGGCTACACCTTC.

This clone was detected only once. This chain links TRBV6-5 with TRBJ1-6, with D hard to call. The CDR3 has 15 amino acids. The V gene's germline CDR1 is MNHEY and CDR2 SVGAGI. The V and J ends lost 6 bases and 3 bases respectively, with 12 bases between them. The CDR3 sequence: CASSDIMGYNSPLHF. The DNA of the CDR3 is TGTGCCAGCAGCGACATTATGGGCTATAATTCACCCCTCCACTTT.